Listed below are T cell receptor beta chains from one sample, sequenced in a study of blood T cells in healthy people across ages. TCRdb passed the 5' RACE reads through MiXCR, listing each CDR3 protein once. The sample shows 950,000 to 1,200,000 distinct CDR3 sequences, more than 30% of them seen only once. The sequencing input was blood. These receptors all stem from a man between 18 and 29 years old in good health. CDR3s include the opening cysteine and the closing phenylalanine or tryptophan. D genes are given only for firm matches. The size entry is marked missing in some rows and otherwise reads once, few, many or a size class.

clone size,J gene,D gene,V gene,CDR3 protein,CDR3 DNA
-,TRBJ1-1,-,TRBV3-1,CASSQDTATEAFF,TGTGCCAGCAGCCAAGACACGGCTACTGAAGCTTTCTTT
once,TRBJ2-2,-,TRBV12-3/TRBV12-4,CASSPGRGVNTGDLFF,TGTGCCAGCAGTCCTGGCCGAGGAGTGAACACCGGGGATCTGTTTTTT
-,TRBJ2-1,-,TRBV20-1,CSARGGPFKEVRYNEQFF,TGCAGTGCAAGAGGTGGCCCCTTTAAAGAGGTCCGCTACAATGAGCAGTTCTTC
-,TRBJ1-6,-,TRBV5-5,CASSLETGAHSPLHF,TGTGCCAGCAGCCTAGAGACAGGAGCCCATTCCCCCCTCCACTTT
-,TRBJ2-5,-,TRBV7-8,CASSLLGRSETQYF,TGTGCCAGCAGCTTACTGGGGCGGTCGGAGACCCAGTACTTC
-,TRBJ2-7,TRBD2,TRBV7-2,CASSLASGDYNEQYF,TGTGCCAGCAGCTTAGCTAGCGGGGATTACAATGAGCAGTACTTC
-,TRBJ2-3,TRBD2,TRBV12-3/TRBV12-4,CAIHSGTTDTQYF,TGTGCCATTCATAGCGGGACCACAGATACGCAGTATTTT
-,TRBJ2-1,TRBD2,TRBV20-1,CSAGTSGGYNEQFF,TGCAGTGCCGGGACTAGCGGGGGCTACAATGAGCAGTTCTTC
few,TRBJ1-4,-,TRBV7-2,CASSLVGHSTNEKLFF,TGTGCCAGCAGCTTAGTTGGTCACAGCACTAATGAAAAACTGTTTTTT
-,TRBJ1-4,-,TRBV5-1,CASSPGGFTNEKLFF,TGCGCCAGCAGCCCGGGAGGCTTTACTAATGAAAAACTGTTTTTT
-,TRBJ1-1,-,TRBV3-1,CASSQEEGLTEAFF,TGTGCCAGCAGCCAAGAAGAGGGGTTGACTGAAGCTTTCTTT
-,TRBJ2-3,-,TRBV30,CAWSVQGSGTDTQYF,TGTGCCTGGAGTGTACAAGGTTCGGGCACAGATACGCAGTATTTT
-,TRBJ1-2,-,TRBV2,CASKTGGGYTF,TGTGCCAGCAAGACAGGAGGAGGCTACACCTTC
few,TRBJ1-2,-,TRBV10-3,CATTDREKKNYGYTF,TGTGCCACTACAGACAGAGAAAAAAAAAACTATGGCTACACCTTC
few,TRBJ1-5,-,TRBV27,CASSFRIHQPQHF,TGTGCCAGCAGTTTCAGGATACATCAGCCCCAGCATTTT
-,TRBJ2-3,TRBD2,TRBV9,CASSVTGGSTDTQYF,TGTGCCAGCAGCGTGACGGGGGGATCCACAGATACGCAGTATTTT
-,TRBJ1-1,TRBD1,TRBV2,CASTSGQGDTEAFF,TGTGCCAGCACTTCAGGACAGGGGGACACTGAAGCTTTCTTT
-,TRBJ2-2,-,TRBV9,CASSVGIQDTGELFF,TGTGCCAGCAGCGTAGGAATCCAGGACACCGGGGAGCTGTTTTTT
-,TRBJ2-5,TRBD2,TRBV20-1,CSAIETSGGHQETQYF,TGCAGTGCTATAGAGACTAGCGGGGGCCACCAAGAGACCCAGTACTTC
-,TRBJ1-1,TRBD1,TRBV4-1,CASSPGTGLSTEAFF,TGCGCCAGCAGCCCCGGGACAGGGTTGAGCACTGAAGCTTTCTTT
-,TRBJ2-5,-,TRBV4-3,CASSQDTGMETQYF,TGCGCCAGCAGCCAAGATACAGGGATGGAGACCCAGTACTTC
-,TRBJ1-5,-,TRBV7-6,CVRVGQSYSNQPQHF,TGTGTCAGGGTGGGGCAGAGCTATAGCAATCAGCCCCAGCATTTT
few,TRBJ1-4,-,TRBV7-6,CASSLGSRPTSDILNEKLFF,TGTGCCAGCAGCTTAGGGTCTCGGCCCACGTCGGACATACTTAATGAAAAACTGTTTTTT
-,TRBJ2-3,-,TRBV4-3,CASSQDRGGAWTRYF,TGCGCCAGCAGCCAAGATCGTGGGGGGGCGTGGACGCGGTATTTT
-,TRBJ1-2,-,TRBV9,CASSVVGGFDGYTF,TGTGCCAGCAGCGTAGTGGGGGGGTTCGATGGCTACACCTTC
-,TRBJ2-3,-,TRBV7-9,CASSYRTVGTDTQYF,TGTGCCAGCAGCTATAGGACCGTGGGGACAGATACGCAGTATTTT
few,TRBJ2-1,TRBD2,TRBV9,CASGPSGVYNEQFF,TGTGCCAGCGGACCTAGCGGGGTCTACAATGAGCAGTTCTTC
-,TRBJ1-2,TRBD1,TRBV7-2,CASSLDQGARGYTF,TGTGCCAGCAGCTTAGACCAGGGGGCGAGGGGCTACACCTTC
few,TRBJ2-3,-,TRBV5-1,CASSRQGGNTQYF,TGCGCCAGCAGCCGACAAGGAGGCAATACGCAGTATTTT
-,TRBJ1-1,-,TRBV12-3/TRBV12-4,CASCHGYSVEAFF,TGTGCCAGCTGTCATGGTTACTCGGTTGAAGCTTTCTTT
-,TRBJ1-1,-,TRBV6-2/TRBV6-3,CASSYLGRTEAFF,TGTGCCAGCAGTTACCTGGGGAGGACTGAAGCTTTCTTT
-,TRBJ1-6,TRBD1,TRBV7-3,CASSLTGQVRSPPHF,TGTGCCAGCAGCTTAACGGGACAGGTCCGTTCACCCCCCCACTTT
few,TRBJ1-5,-,TRBV27,CASSAEGKPQHF,TGTGCCAGCAGTGCGGAGGGAAAGCCCCAGCATTTT
-,TRBJ1-1,-,TRBV7-9,CACRLGTEAFF,TGTGCCTGCAGGTTAGGCACTGAAGCTTTCTTT
-,TRBJ2-1,TRBD2,TRBV29-1,CSVDRGEGLNEQFF,TGCAGCGTTGATCGGGGGGAGGGTTTAAATGAGCAGTTCTTC
-,TRBJ2-3,TRBD2,TRBV7-9,CASSKASGGTDTQYF,TGTGCCAGCAGCAAAGCTAGCGGGGGAACAGATACGCAGTATTTT
-,TRBJ1-6,TRBD1,TRBV4-3,CASSQGTGLRDSPLHF,TGCGCCAGCAGCCAAGGGACAGGGCTTCGGGATTCACCCCTCCACTTT
few,TRBJ2-5,-,TRBV29-1,CSVARGLQETQYF,TGCAGCGTTGCTCGGGGGCTACAAGAGACCCAGTACTTC
-,TRBJ2-3,-,TRBV4-1,CASSPPSGGRDTQYF,TGCGCCAGCAGCCCCCCCTCAGGGGGGCGGGATACGCAGTATTTT
-,TRBJ2-1,-,TRBV12-5,CASGLGQQYNEQFF,TGTGCTAGTGGTTTGGGACAGCAGTACAATGAGCAGTTCTTC
few,TRBJ2-7,-,TRBV28,CASSLEGDGSSYEQYF,TGTGCCAGCAGTTTAGAGGGCGATGGGAGCTCCTACGAGCAGTACTTC
many,TRBJ1-2,TRBD1,TRBV20-1,CSASRTGSYGYTF,TGCAGTGCTTCGAGGACAGGTAGCTATGGCTACACCTTC
-,TRBJ2-2,-,TRBV10-3,CAISDIGFRTGELFF,TGTGCCATCAGTGACATAGGTTTCAGGACCGGGGAGCTGTTTTTT
few,TRBJ1-5,-,TRBV20-1,CSARRDLSGDQPQHF,TGTAGTGCTAGGAGGGACCTCTCAGGGGATCAGCCCCAGCATTTT
once,TRBJ1-2,TRBD1,TRBV20-1,CSAREQGGRSYTF,TGCAGTGCTAGAGAACAGGGGGGTAGAAGCTACACCTTC
few,TRBJ1-2,-,TRBV18,CASSPPERSHGYTF,TGTGCCAGCTCACCACCGGAAAGAAGTCATGGCTACACCTTC
few,TRBJ2-1,-,TRBV4-3,CASSQAAPMQRRTMTAYNEQFF,TGCGCCAGCAGCCAAGCAGCCCCGATGCAACGGAGGACGATGACTGCCTACAATGAGCAGTTCTTC
-,TRBJ1-1,-,TRBV6-5,CASSYTPGEAFF,TGTGCCAGCAGTTACACTCCCGGGGAAGCTTTCTTT
-,TRBJ1-5,TRBD1,TRBV28,CASRTRGLGNQPQHF,TGTGCCAGCAGGACCAGGGGGCTAGGGAATCAGCCCCAGCATTTT
-,TRBJ2-1,-,TRBV20-1,CSASRGMGNEQFF,TGCAGTGCTAGTCGGGGGATGGGCAATGAGCAGTTCTTC
-,TRBJ1-5,TRBD1,TRBV7-8,CASSSAGQLSNQPQHF,TGTGCCAGCAGCTCAGCGGGACAGTTGAGCAATCAGCCCCAGCATTTT
few,TRBJ2-7,TRBD1,TRBV5-1,CASSFDREAYEQYF,TGCGCCAGCAGTTTCGACAGGGAAGCCTACGAGCAGTACTTC
few,TRBJ2-2,-,TRBV4-3,CASSQDRWSTNTGELFF,TGCGCCAGCAGCCAAGATAGATGGAGTACGAACACCGGGGAGCTGTTTTTT
-,TRBJ1-2,-,TRBV9,CASSVATTASYGYTF,TGTGCCAGCAGCGTAGCCACGACAGCTTCGTATGGCTACACCTTC